Listed below are T cell receptor beta chains from one sample, sequenced in a study of T cells in Graves' hyperthyroidism and ophthalmopathy. Using its own MiXCR run on the multiplex PCR reads, TCRdb lists one record per CDR3 protein. The repertoire holds about 540,000 distinct CDR3 sequences, around 46% seen once, with roughly 8.2% in the top ten. Sequencing was performed on peripheral blood or thyroid tissue (not recorded which). Source of these receptors: a woman between 18 and 30 years old with Graves' hyperthyroidism. The CDR3 runs from the conserved cysteine through the conserved F or W. The D gene is left open where the match is weak. Part of the rows lack a size; the others show once, few, many or a class for expanded clones.

clone_size j_call d_call v_call cdr3_aa cdr3_nt
. TRBJ2-7 TRBD2 TRBV7-2 CASSASAASGAHEQYF TGTGCCAGCAGTGCCTCCGCCGCTAGCGGGGCGCACGAGCAGTACTTC
. TRBJ2-2 . TRBV13 CASSLGGGRGGGELFF TGTGCCAGCAGCTTAGGAGGCGGGAGAGGGGGCGGGGAGCTGTTTTTT
. TRBJ1-2 . TRBV2 CASTPGTYGYTF TGTGCCAGCACGCCGGGGACCTATGGCTACACCTTC
. TRBJ1-6 . TRBV19 CASMAKPRGTTYNSPLHF TGTGCCAGTATGGCCAAGCCCCGCGGGACAACATATAATTCACCCCTCCACTTT
. TRBJ2-7 TRBD1 TRBV7-8 CTSSVTGFHEQYF TGTACCAGCAGCGTGACAGGGTTCCACGAGCAGTACTTC
many TRBJ2-2 . TRBV29-1 CSVVVNTGELFF TGCAGCGTTGTAGTAAACACCGGGGAGCTGTTTTTT
. TRBJ1-2 TRBD1 TRBV7-3 CASSDYRTGENYGYTF TGTGCCAGCAGTGACTACCGGACAGGGGAAAACTATGGCTACACCTTC
few TRBJ1-3 . TRBV12-3/TRBV12-4 CASSDLPGGSIGNTIYF TGTGCCAGCAGTGATCTACCGGGAGGATCGATTGGAAACACCATATATTTT
. TRBJ1-4 . TRBV29-1 CSVARQATNEKLFF TGCAGCGTTGCTAGACAGGCAACTAATGAAAAACTGTTTTTT
few TRBJ1-5 TRBD1 TRBV2 CASSERGTGERQPQHF TGTGCCAGCAGTGAACGGGGGACAGGGGAAAGGCAGCCCCAGCATTTT
few TRBJ1-5 . TRBV20-1 CSARNRVLSNQPQHF TGCAGTGCTAGGAACCGTGTCCTTAGCAATCAGCCCCAGCATTTT
. TRBJ2-2 . TRBV6-4 CASRDRPGELFF TGTGCCAGCCGAGACCGGCCCGGGGAGCTGTTTTTT
once TRBJ2-2 . TRBV7-3 CASSLCTGGELFF TGTGCCAGCAGCTTATGCACGGGCGGGGAGCTGTTTTTT
. TRBJ2-7 TRBD2 TRBV24-1 CAISERERLLEQYF TGTGCCATCAGTGAGCGGGAGAGGCTGCTCGAGCAGTACTTC
. TRBJ2-2 TRBD2 TRBV20-1 CSATTTSGRAGTGELFF TGCAGTGCTACCACGACTAGCGGGAGGGCGGGCACCGGGGAGCTGTTTTTT
. TRBJ2-5 TRBD1 TRBV12-3/TRBV12-4 CASSLVPGQGQETQYF TGTGCCAGCAGTTTGGTGCCGGGACAGGGGCAAGAGACCCAGTACTTC